Listed below are T cell receptor beta chains from one sample, sequenced in a study of blood T cells in healthy people across ages. TCRdb called the 5' RACE reads again in MiXCR, with one record for every CDR3 protein. The repertoire holds around 990,000 distinct CDR3 sequences, more than 30% seen once, with around 13% in the top ten. Material: blood. The receptors derive from a man younger than 35 in good health. Each CDR3 is given with its conserved first and last residue. D genes are given only for firm matches. Clone size is given for some rows only: seen once, a few or many times, or a class if the clone is expanded.

v_call	clone_size	j_call	d_call	cdr3_aa	cdr3_nt
TRBV27	many	TRBJ2-1	TRBD2	CASSTTGLAGGWGEQFF	TGTGCCAGCAGTACTACGGGACTAGCGGGAGGGTGGGGTGAGCAGTTCTTC
TRBV25-1	.	TRBJ1-1	.	CASSGWGATEAFF	TGTGCCAGTTCAGGGTGGGGGGCCACTGAAGCTTTCTTT
TRBV2	.	TRBJ2-5	.	CASSEALRVETQYF	TGTGCCAGCAGTGAAGCGCTTCGAGTGGAGACCCAGTACTTC
TRBV29-1	.	TRBJ2-1	.	CSVVSEHNEQFF	TGCAGCGTTGTTAGCGAGCACAATGAGCAGTTCTTC
TRBV12-3/TRBV12-4	.	TRBJ2-2	.	CASKISYTGELFF	TGTGCCAGCAAGATTTCGTACACCGGGGAGCTGTTTTTT
TRBV11-2	.	TRBJ2-5	TRBD1	CASSLGTGRQTQYF	TGTGCCAGCAGCTTAGGGACAGGGAGGCAGACCCAGTACTTC
TRBV7-2	few	TRBJ1-4	.	CASSPAGGSEKLFF	TGTGCCAGCAGCCCCGCCGGGGGTAGTGAAAAACTGTTTTTT
TRBV5-1	many	TRBJ2-5	.	CASSLESKSGQYF	TGCGCCAGCAGCTTGGAGTCCAAGAGTGGGCAGTACTTC
TRBV29-1	many	TRBJ2-5	.	CSARPGLIPPQETQYF	TGCAGCGCTAGACCAGGCCTAATCCCACCTCAAGAGACCCAGTACTTC
TRBV12-3/TRBV12-4	.	TRBJ1-1	.	CASSPSGRRAFF	TGTGCCAGCAGTCCTAGTGGACGCCGGGCTTTCTTT
TRBV19	few	TRBJ2-1	TRBD1	CASSARQGMYNEQFF	TGTGCCAGTAGTGCTAGACAGGGGATGTACAATGAGCAGTTCTTC
TRBV4-2	few	TRBJ2-7	TRBD2	CASSQVPSGGGYEQYF	TGTGCCAGCAGCCAAGTCCCTAGCGGGGGGGGCTACGAGCAGTACTTC
TRBV27	.	TRBJ2-2	TRBD1	CASSLSELGQGAPNTGELFF	TGTGCCAGCAGTTTATCGGAGTTAGGACAGGGGGCTCCTAACACCGGGGAGCTGTTTTTT
TRBV20-1	few	TRBJ2-7	.	CSAREGLGGTEQYF	TGCAGTGCTAGAGAGGGTCTGGGGGGAACCGAGCAGTACTTC
TRBV12-3/TRBV12-4	.	TRBJ1-2	TRBD1	CASSRPGTAPINYGYTF	TGTGCCAGCTCTCGCCCCGGGACAGCGCCCATTAACTATGGCTACACCTTC
TRBV6-2/TRBV6-3	few	TRBJ2-2	.	CASSAHITGELFF	TGTGCCAGCAGTGCCCACATCACCGGGGAGCTGTTTTTT
TRBV6-7	.	TRBJ2-3	.	CASSDWWADTQYF	TGTGCCAGCAGTGACTGGTGGGCAGATACGCAGTATTTT
TRBV5-1	many	TRBJ1-4	.	CASSLQGVEEKLFF	TGCGCCAGCAGCCTACAGGGAGTAGAAGAAAAACTGTTTTTT
TRBV4-1	few	TRBJ2-3	TRBD1	CASSQGEGGGDTQYF	TGCGCCAGCAGCCAAGGGGAAGGGGGCGGGGATACGCAGTATTTT
TRBV27	.	TRBJ2-1	.	CASSPRLEGSYNEQFF	TGTGCCAGCAGTCCGCGACTAGAGGGGTCCTACAATGAGCAGTTCTTC
TRBV5-1	.	TRBJ2-3	.	CASTSAGGDTQYF	TGCGCCAGCACCTCAGCCGGTGGAGATACGCAGTATTTT
TRBV29-1	few	TRBJ1-2	.	CTTYALRDGYTF	TGCACCACGTATGCATTGAGGGATGGCTACACCTTC
TRBV6-6	few	TRBJ1-2	.	CASRDGEKKYGYTF	TGTGCCAGCAGAGACGGGGAAAAGAAGTATGGCTACACCTTC
TRBV4-3	many	TRBJ1-4	.	CASSQDLMGQGYEKLFF	TGCGCCAGCAGCCAAGATCTCATGGGGCAGGGTTATGAAAAACTGTTTTTT
TRBV20-1	.	TRBJ1-1	.	CSAPGTPGWSTEAFF	TGCAGTGCCCCCGGGACCCCCGGGTGGAGCACTGAAGCTTTCTTT
TRBV12-3/TRBV12-4	.	TRBJ2-3	.	CASSVGSTDAQYF	TGTGCCAGCAGTGTCGGGAGCACAGATGCGCAGTATTTT
TRBV6-2/TRBV6-3	.	TRBJ2-7	.	CASSRPVERLYEQYF	TGTGCCAGCAGCCGCCCGGTCGAGAGACTCTACGAGCAGTACTTC
TRBV10-3	.	TRBJ2-4	.	CAIRGGTYNEQYF	TGTGCCATCAGAGGCGGTACCTACAATGAGCAGTACTTC
TRBV20-1	.	TRBJ1-1	.	CSAEKDTEAFF	TGCAGTGCTGAGAAAGACACTGAAGCTTTCTTT
TRBV4-1	.	TRBJ1-5	.	CASSQVFAPDQPQHF	TGCGCCAGCAGCCAAGTATTTGCGCCGGATCAGCCCCAGCATTTT
TRBV5-6	few	TRBJ1-2	.	CASSLLPGVYYGYTF	TGTGCCAGCAGCTTGCTTCCAGGGGTTTACTATGGCTACACCTTC
TRBV6-1	once	TRBJ1-4	.	CASSEEYRGKLFF	TGTGCCAGTAGTGAAGAGTACCGAGGAAAACTGTTTTTT
TRBV27	few	TRBJ2-3	TRBD2	CASSWKTSGGGTQYF	TGTGCCAGCAGTTGGAAGACTAGCGGTGGGGGTACGCAGTATTTT
TRBV20-1	.	TRBJ2-7	TRBD1	CSARTGVSYNEQYF	TGCAGTGCTAGGACAGGGGTTTCCTACAATGAGCAGTACTTC
TRBV11-2	.	TRBJ2-1	TRBD2	CASSSRLAGRFNEQFF	TGTGCCAGCAGCTCAAGACTAGCGGGAAGGTTCAATGAGCAGTTCTTC
TRBV12-3/TRBV12-4	.	TRBJ2-7	.	CASSSLIEQYF	TGTGCCAGCAGTTCTTTAATCGAGCAGTACTTC
TRBV28	.	TRBJ2-3	TRBD2	CASSLYLGGGSDTDTQYF	TGTGCCAGCAGTTTATATCTTGGCGGGGGGTCGGACACAGATACGCAGTATTTT
TRBV29-1	many	TRBJ2-5	.	CSVEVAGSQETQYF	TGCAGCGTTGAAGTAGCCGGGTCACAAGAGACCCAGTACTTC
TRBV11-3	.	TRBJ2-2	TRBD1	CASSLGTGAVTGELFF	TGTGCCAGCAGCTTGGGGACAGGGGCGGTCACCGGGGAGCTGTTTTTT
TRBV4-3	.	TRBJ2-3	.	CASSQDRQPRVTDTQYF	TGCGCCAGCAGCCAAGATCGGCAGCCGAGAGTCACAGATACGCAGTATTTT
TRBV21-1	.	TRBJ1-4	.	CASSKARQYNEKLFF	TGTGCCAGCAGCAAAGCTAGACAGTATAATGAAAAACTGTTTTTT